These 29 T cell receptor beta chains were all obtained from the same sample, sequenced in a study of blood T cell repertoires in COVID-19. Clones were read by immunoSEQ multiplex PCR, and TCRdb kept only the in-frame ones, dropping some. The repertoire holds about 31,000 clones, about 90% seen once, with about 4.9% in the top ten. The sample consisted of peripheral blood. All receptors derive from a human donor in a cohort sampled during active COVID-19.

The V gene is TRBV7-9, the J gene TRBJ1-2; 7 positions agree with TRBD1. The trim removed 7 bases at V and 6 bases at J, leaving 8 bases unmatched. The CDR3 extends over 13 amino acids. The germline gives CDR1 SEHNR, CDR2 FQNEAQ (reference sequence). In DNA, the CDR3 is TGTGCCAGCACTACAACAGGGGCTCATGGCTACACCTTC. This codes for CASTTTGAHGYTF.

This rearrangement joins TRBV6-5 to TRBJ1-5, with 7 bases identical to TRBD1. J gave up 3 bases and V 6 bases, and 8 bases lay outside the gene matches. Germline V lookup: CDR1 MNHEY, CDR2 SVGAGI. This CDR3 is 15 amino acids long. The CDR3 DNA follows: TGTGCCAGCAGCGGGACCACAGGGGTCAATCAGCCCCAGCATTTT. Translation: CASSGTTGVNQPQHF.

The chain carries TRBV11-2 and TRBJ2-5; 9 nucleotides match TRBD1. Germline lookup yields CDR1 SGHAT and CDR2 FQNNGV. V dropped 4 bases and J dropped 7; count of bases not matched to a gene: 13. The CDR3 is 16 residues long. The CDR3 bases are TGTGCCAGCAGCTCTCGGACAGGGGAGGACTCAGGGACCCAGTACTTC. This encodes CASSSRTGEDSGTQYF.

The CDR3 bases are TGTGCCATCGGGACAGGGCAAGGTTATGGCTACACCTTC. The encoded protein is CAIGTGQGYGYTF. This sequence joins TRBV24-1 and TRBJ1-2, with TRBD1 matching 9 bases. From germline, CDR1 is KGHDR and CDR2 SFDVKD. The junction had 8 bases not matched to a gene; V was cut back by 11 bases and J by 5 bases. This CDR3 spans 13 amino acids.

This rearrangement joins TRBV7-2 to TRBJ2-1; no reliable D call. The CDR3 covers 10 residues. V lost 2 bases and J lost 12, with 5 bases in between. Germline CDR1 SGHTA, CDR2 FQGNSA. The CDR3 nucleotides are TGTGCCAGCAGCTTAAACGGGCAGTTCTTC. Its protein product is CASSLNGQFF.

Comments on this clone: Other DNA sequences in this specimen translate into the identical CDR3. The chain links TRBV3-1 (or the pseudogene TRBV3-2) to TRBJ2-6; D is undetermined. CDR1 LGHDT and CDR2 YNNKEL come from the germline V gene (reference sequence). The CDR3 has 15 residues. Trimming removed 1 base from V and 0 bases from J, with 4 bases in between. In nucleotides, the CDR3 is TGTGCCAGCAGCCAAGGAGTCTCTGGGGCCAACGTCCTGACTTTC. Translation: CASSQGVSGANVLTF.

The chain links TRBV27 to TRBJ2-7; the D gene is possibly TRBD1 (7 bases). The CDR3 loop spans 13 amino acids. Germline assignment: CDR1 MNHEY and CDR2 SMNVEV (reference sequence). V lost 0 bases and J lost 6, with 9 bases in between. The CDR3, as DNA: TGTGCCAGCAGTTTATCGGAGGGGGCCGAGCAGTACGTC. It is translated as CASSLSEGAEQYV.

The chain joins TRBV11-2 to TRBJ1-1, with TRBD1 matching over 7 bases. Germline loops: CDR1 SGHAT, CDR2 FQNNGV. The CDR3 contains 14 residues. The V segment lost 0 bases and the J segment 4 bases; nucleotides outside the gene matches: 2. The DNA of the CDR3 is TGTGCCAGCAGCTTAGAAGGGGGCGTCACTGAAGCTTTCTTT. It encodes CASSLEGGVTEAFF.

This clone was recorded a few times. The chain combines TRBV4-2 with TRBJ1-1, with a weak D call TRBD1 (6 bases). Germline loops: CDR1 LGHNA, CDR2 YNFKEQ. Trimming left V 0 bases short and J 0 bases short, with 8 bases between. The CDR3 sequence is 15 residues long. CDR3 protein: CASSQDAGVNTEAFF. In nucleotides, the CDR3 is TGTGCCAGCAGCCAAGATGCAGGGGTGAACACTGAAGCTTTCTTT.

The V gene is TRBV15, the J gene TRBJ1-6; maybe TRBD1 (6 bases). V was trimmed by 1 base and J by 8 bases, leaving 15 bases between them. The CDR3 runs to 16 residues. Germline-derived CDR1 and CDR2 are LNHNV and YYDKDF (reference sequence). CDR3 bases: TGTGCCACCAGCAGAGGGCTACAGGGAGGGGATTCACCCCTCCACTTT. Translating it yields CATSRGLQGGDSPLHF.

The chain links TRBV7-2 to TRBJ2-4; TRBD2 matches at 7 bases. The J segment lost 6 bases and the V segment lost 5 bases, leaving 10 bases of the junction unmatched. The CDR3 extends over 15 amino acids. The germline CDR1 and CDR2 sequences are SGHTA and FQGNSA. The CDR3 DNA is TGTGCCAGCAGCCGTGGGGGGGGTCCGGGAAACATTCAGTACTTC. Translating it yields CASSRGGGPGNIQYF. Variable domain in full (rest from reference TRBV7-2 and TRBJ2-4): GAGVSQSPSNKVTEKGKDVELRCDPISGHTALYWYRQSLGQGLEFLIYFQGNSAPDKSGLPSDRFSAERTGGSVSTLTIQRTQQEDSAVYLCASSRGGGPGNIQYFGAGTRLSVL.

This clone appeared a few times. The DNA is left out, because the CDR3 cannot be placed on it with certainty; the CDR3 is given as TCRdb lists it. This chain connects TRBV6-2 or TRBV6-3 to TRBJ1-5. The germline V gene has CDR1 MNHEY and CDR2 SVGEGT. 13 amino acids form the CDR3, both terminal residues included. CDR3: CASSILGDQPQHF.

This CDR3 reads CASSPEVNSGANVLTF. As DNA, the CDR3 is TGTGCCAGCAGCCCGGAGGTGAATTCTGGGGCCAACGTCCTGACTTTC. J is TRBJ2-6 and V is TRBV5-4; D might be TRBD2 (5 bases). The CDR3 sequence is 16 residues long. CDR1 and CDR2 from the germline V gene are SGHNT and YYREEE (reference sequence). The V end was cut by 4 bases, the J end by 1 base, with 12 bases between.

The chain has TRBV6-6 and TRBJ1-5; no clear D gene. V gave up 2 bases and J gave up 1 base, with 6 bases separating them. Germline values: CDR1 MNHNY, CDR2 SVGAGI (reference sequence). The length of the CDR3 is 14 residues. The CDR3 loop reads CASSYMESNQPQHF. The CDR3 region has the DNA TGTGCCAGCAGTTACATGGAGAGCAATCAGCCCCAGCATTTT.

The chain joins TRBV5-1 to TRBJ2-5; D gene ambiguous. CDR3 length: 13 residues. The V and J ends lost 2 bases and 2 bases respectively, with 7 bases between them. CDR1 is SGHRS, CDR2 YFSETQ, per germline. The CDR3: CASSFGSQETQYF. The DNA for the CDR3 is TGCGCCAGCAGCTTCGGGTCACAAGAGACCCAGTACTTC. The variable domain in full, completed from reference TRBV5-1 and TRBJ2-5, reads KAGVTQTPRYLIKTRGQQVTLSCSPISGHRSVSWYQQTPGQGLQFLFEYFSETQRNKGNFPGRFSGRQFSNSRSEMNVSTLELGDSALYLCASSFGSQETQYFGPGTRLLVL.

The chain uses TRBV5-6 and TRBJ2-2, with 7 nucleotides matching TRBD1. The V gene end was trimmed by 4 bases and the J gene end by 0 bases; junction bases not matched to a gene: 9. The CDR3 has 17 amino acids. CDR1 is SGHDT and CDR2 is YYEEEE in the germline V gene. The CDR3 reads CASSRPPGQSNTGELFF. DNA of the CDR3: TGTGCCAGCAGCCGTCCACCGGGACAGTCGAACACCGGGGAGCTGTTTTTT.

The CDR3 coding sequence is TGTGCCAGCAGCTTAACTAGCGGGGGGGCGGGCACCGGGGAGCTGTTTTTT. It encodes CASSLTSGGAGTGELFF. This rearrangement joins TRBV7-8 to TRBJ2-2; 13 positions agree with TRBD2. With V trimmed by 2 bases and J by 4 bases, 4 bases remained unmatched. The CDR3 has 17 amino acids. The germline V gene encodes CDR1 SGHVS and CDR2 FQNEAQ.

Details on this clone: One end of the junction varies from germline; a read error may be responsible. CDR3 DNA sequence: TGTACCAGCAGCCAAGATAGAGGTGGCTCTGGGGCCAACGTCCTGACTTTC. Its protein is CTSSQDRGGSGANVLTF. This chain connects TRBV4-2 to TRBJ2-6, with unresolved D. Per germline, CDR1 LGHNA and CDR2 YNFKEQ. The CDR3 spans 17 residues.

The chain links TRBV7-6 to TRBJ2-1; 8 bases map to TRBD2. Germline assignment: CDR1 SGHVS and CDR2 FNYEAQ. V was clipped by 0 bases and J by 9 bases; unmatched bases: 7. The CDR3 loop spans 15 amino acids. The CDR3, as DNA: TGTGCCAGCAGCTTAGCGGGCGGACTAGCCATTGAGCAGTTCTTC. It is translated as CASSLAGGLAIEQFF.

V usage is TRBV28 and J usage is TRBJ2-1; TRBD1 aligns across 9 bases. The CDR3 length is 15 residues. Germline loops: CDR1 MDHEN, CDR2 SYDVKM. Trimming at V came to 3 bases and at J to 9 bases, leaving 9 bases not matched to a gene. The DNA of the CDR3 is TGTGCCAGCAGTTTTTGGGACAGGGACTCTCTTGAGCAGTTCTTC. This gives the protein CASSFWDRDSLEQFF.

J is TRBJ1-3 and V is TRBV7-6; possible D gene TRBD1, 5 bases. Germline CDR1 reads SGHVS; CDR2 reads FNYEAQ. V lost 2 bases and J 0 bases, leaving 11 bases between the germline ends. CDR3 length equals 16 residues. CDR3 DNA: TGTGCCAGCAGCTTAATGGGGGGTTTCTCTGGAAACACCATATATTTT. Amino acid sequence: CASSLMGGFSGNTIYF.

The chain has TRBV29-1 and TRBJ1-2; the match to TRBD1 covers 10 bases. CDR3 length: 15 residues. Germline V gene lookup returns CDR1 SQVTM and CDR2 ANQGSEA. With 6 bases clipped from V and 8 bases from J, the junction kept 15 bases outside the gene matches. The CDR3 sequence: CSVESARDRGRGYTF. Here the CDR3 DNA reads TGCAGCGTCGAATCCGCCCGGGACAGGGGACGAGGCTACACCTTC. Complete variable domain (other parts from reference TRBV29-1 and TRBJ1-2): SAVISQKPSRDICQRGTSLTIQCQVDSQVTMMFWYRQQPGQSLTLIATANQGSEATYESGFVIDKFPISRPNLTFSTLTVSNMSPEDSSIYLCSVESARDRGRGYTFGSGTRLTVV.

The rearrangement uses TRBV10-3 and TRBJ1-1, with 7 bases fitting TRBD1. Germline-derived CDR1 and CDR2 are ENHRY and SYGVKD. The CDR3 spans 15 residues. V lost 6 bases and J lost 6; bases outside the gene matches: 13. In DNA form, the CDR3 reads TGTGCCATCAGGCAAGAACAGGGGAATTTGGCTGAAGCTTTCTTT. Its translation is CAIRQEQGNLAEAFF.

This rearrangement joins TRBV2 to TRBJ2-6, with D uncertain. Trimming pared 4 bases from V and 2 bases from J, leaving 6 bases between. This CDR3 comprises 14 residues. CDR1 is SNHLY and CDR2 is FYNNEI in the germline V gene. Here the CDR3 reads CASSVLPGANVLTF. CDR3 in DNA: TGTGCCAGCAGTGTTCTCCCTGGGGCCAACGTCCTGACTTTC. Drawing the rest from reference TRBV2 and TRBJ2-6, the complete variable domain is EPEVTQTPSHQVTQMGQEVILRCVPISNHLYFYWYRQILGQKVEFLVSFYNNEISEKSEIFDDQFSVERPDGSNFTLKIRSTKLEDSAMYFCASSVLPGANVLTFGAGSRLTVL.

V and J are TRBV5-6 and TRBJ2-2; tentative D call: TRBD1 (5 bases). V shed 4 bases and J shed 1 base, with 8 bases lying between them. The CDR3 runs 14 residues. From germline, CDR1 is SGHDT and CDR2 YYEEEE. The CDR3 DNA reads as TGTGCCAGCAGCCGCGACAGGAACACCGGGGAGCTGTTTTTT. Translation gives CASSRDRNTGELFF. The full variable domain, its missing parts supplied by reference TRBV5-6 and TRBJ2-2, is DAGVTQSPTHLIKTRGQQVTLRCSPKSGHDTVSWYQQALGQGPQFIFQYYEEEERQRGNFPDRFSGHQFPNYSSELNVNALLLGDSALYLCASSRDRNTGELFFGEGSRLTVL.

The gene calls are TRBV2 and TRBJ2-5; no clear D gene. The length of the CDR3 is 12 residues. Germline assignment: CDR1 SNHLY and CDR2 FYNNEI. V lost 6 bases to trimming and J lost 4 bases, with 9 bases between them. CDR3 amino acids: CASRELGETQYF. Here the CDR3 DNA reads TGTGCCAGCAGGGAGTTAGGAGAGACCCAGTACTTC.

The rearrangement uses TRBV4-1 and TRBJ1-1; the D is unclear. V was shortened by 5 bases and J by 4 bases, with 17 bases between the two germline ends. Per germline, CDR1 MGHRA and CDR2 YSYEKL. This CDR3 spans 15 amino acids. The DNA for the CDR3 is TGCGCCAGCAGCTCGCACGACGGGAGGACCACTGAAGCTTTCTTT. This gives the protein CASSSHDGRTTEAFF.

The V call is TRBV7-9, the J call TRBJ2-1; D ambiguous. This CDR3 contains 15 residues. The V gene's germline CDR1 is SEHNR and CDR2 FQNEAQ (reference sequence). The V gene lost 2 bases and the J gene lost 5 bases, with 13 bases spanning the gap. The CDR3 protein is CASSLLGPPNNEQFF. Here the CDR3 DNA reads TGTGCCAGCAGCTTACTTGGGCCACCGAACAATGAGCAGTTCTTC. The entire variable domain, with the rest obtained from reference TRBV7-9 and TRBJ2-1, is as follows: DTGVSQNPRHKITKRGQNVTFRCDPISEHNRLYWYRQTLGQGPEFLTYFQNEAQLEKSRLLSDRFSAERPKGSFSTLEIQRTEQGDSAMYLCASSLLGPPNNEQFFGPGTRLTVL.

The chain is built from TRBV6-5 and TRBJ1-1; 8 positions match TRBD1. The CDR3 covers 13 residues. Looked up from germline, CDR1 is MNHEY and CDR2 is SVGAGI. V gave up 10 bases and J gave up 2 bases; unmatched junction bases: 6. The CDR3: CATHRGANTEAFF. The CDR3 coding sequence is TGTGCCACCCACAGGGGGGCCAACACTGAAGCTTTCTTT.